This T cell receptor (beta chain) was observed in a study of response to subunit inactivated influenza vaccine. Concerning this clonotype: Its antigen remains unknown.

TCRdb used MiXCR to reprocess the RT-PCR reads, holding one entry per CDR3 protein. Of over 750,000 distinct CDR3 sequences in the sample, about 20% were seen once. General study points: The authors suggested that every seasonal influenza vaccination recruits few new T cells.

The specimen was PBMCs from blood, collected about 5 days after vaccination. This TCR derives from a man aged 50-60 years who received an inactivated influenza vaccine.

CDR3 in DNA: TGCGCCAGCAGTAAACAGGGGCTCTATTCGAACACCGGGGAGCTGTTTTTT. Its protein product is CASSKQGLYSNTGELFF. The V and J genes are TRBV5-1 and TRBJ2-2; 7 nucleotides line up with TRBD1. Per germline, CDR1 SGHRS and CDR2 YFSETQ. This CDR3 is 17 amino acids long. V gave up 5 bases and J gave up 0 bases; unmatched junction bases: 10.